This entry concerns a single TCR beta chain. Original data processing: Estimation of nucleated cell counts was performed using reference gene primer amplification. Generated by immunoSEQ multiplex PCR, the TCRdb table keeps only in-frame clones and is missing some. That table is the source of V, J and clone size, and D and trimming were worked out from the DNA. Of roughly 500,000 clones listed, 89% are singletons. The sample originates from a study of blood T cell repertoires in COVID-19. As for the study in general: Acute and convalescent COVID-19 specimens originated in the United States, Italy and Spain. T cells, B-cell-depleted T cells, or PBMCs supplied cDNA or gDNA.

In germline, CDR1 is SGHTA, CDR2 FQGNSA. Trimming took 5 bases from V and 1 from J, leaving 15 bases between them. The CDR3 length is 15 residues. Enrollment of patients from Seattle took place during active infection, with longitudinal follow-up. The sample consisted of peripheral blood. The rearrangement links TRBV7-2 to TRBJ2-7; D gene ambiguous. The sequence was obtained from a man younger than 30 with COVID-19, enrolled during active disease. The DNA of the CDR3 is TGTGCCAGCAGCCCAGCTCCGACAAGGTCCTACGAGCAGTACTTC. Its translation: CASSPAPTRSYEQYF. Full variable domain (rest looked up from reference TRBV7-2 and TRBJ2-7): GAGVSQSPSNKVTEKGKDVELRCDPISGHTALYWYRQSLGQGLEFLIYFQGNSAPDKSGLPSDRFSAERTGGSVSTLTIQRTQQEDSAVYLCASSPAPTRSYEQYFGPGTRLTVT.